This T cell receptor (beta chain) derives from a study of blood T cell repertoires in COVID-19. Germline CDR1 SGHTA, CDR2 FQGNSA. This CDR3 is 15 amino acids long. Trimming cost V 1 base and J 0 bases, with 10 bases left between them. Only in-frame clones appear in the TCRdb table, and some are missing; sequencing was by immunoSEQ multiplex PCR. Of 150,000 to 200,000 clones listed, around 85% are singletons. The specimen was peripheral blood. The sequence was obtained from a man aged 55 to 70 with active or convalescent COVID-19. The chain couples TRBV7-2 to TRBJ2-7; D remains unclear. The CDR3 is CASSLEWRSSYEQYF. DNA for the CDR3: TGTGCCAGCAGCTTAGAGTGGCGGAGCTCCTACGAGCAGTACTTC.